This T cell receptor beta chain is from a study of human T cells and chemical hapten exposure. Time point reported: patch test 2, 6 weeks after DPC sensitization. Noted treatment: therapeutic diphenylcyclopropenone sensitization with weekly scalp DPC. The table lists this clonotype with a few counts. V was trimmed by 8 bases and J by 3 bases, leaving 14 bases between them. CDR3 size: 14 residues. Germline V gene data show CDR1 as MNHEY and CDR2 as SVGEGT. TCRdb reanalysed the RACE reads using MiXCR and keeps one entry per CDR3 protein. The table records over 70,000 distinct CDR3 sequences, 8.5% of them present only once.

Sequences were derived from whole blood, sampled in connection with sensitization to the hapten diphenylcyclopropenone (DPC). This chain links TRBV6-2 or TRBV6-3 with TRBJ1-3, with D unresolved. The clonotype was recovered from a woman aged 45-60 years with alopecia areata. Some clones in this sample may be carry-over from other donors' samples. CDR3 in DNA: TGTGCCAGCGAGGACCCCCCGAATGGAAACACCATATATTTT. Protein product: CASEDPPNGNTIYF.